This note documents a single T cell receptor beta chain sequence. The antigen is not known. V lost 7 bases to trimming and J lost 7 bases; unmatched junction nucleotides: 11. Germline CDR1 is MGHDK and CDR2 is SYGVNS. The CDR3 is 15 amino acids. The data were taken from a study of T cell responses to AZD1222 COVID-19 vaccine. Using immunoSEQ multiplex PCR, the repertoire was profiled, and TCRdb retains in-frame clones only, with some absent. The sample includes around 100,000 clones, approximately 89% seen only once; the top ten take 4.2%. Study-wide results and limits: Vaccination with two AZD1222 doses was followed by a rise in Spike-specific TCR breadth and depth. Seropositive AZD1222 recipients at baseline numbered only five or six.

The sequences come from peripheral blood, collected on day 0 of MenACWY control vaccination. This sequence was found in an adult in good health. This chain joins TRBV25-1 and TRBJ2-1; 9 bases agree with TRBD1. The CDR3 loop reads CASKKTGGAVNEQFF. DNA of the CDR3: TGTGCCAGCAAAAAAACAGGGGGCGCGGTGAATGAGCAGTTCTTC. The full variable domain, with the rest looked up from reference TRBV25-1 and TRBJ2-1, is EADIYQTPRYLVIGTGKKITLECSQTMGHDKMYWYQQDPGMELHLIHYSYGVNSTEKGDLSSESTVSRIRTEHFPLTLESARPSHTSQYLCASKKTGGAVNEQFFGPGTRLTVL.